This TCR beta chain was recorded in a study of cytomegalovirus exposure and HLA in healthy donors. Whole-study context: Earlier findings included 100 million to 130 million unique TCR beta sequences obtained from roughly 200 million T cells. Study results and caveats: The authors reported that TCR beta sequences could predict HLA-A and HLA-B alleles. These predictions were accurate for most subjects in the first cohort. In a later analysis, common viral pathogens appeared linked to several of the most significant clusters. Many donors carried some public TCRs, although rarity characterized most TCR sequences.

PCR used 60 Vbeta primers and 13 Jbeta primers. TCRdb's copy holds only in-frame clones and misses some; the assay was immunoSEQ multiplex PCR. Here the sample table reports about 42,000 clones. As for this clone: Its antigen remains unknown.

J lost 1 base, V lost 3 bases, and 2 bases had no gene match. The germline CDR1 and CDR2 sequences are SGHTA and FQGNSA. CDR3 length equals 14 residues. Source material: PBMCs. V usage is TRBV7-2 and J usage is TRBJ1-1, with 7 bases lining up with TRBD1. The sequence derives from a man aged 30 to 45 in good health and CMV-seronegative. This chain's CDR3 is CASSLGQQNTEAFF. CDR3 sequence (DNA): TGTGCCAGCAGCTTGGGACAGCAGAACACTGAAGCTTTCTTT.